The 8 T cell receptor beta chains listed next were all sequenced from one sample in a study of cytomegalovirus exposure and HLA in healthy donors. Assay used: immunoSEQ multiplex PCR; TCRdb lists only in-frame clones, some missing. The sample consists of about 170,000 clones, 85% to 90% of them appearing once. The sequenced sample consisted of PBMCs. Receptors originate from a woman aged 25-40 years in good health and CMV-seronegative.

This sequence joins TRBV13 and TRBJ1-3; TRBD1 is a possible D gene (6 bases). The CDR3 length is 18 residues. CDR1 is PRHDT and CDR2 is FYEKMQ in the germline V gene (reference sequence). V dropped 2 bases and J dropped 0 bases, with 17 bases sitting between them. CDR3 region: CASSLMTRGLDSGNTIYF. The CDR3 nucleotides read TGTGCCAGCAGCTTAATGACGCGGGGGCTAGACTCTGGAAACACCATATATTTT.

This clone showed up just once. The V call is TRBV2, the J call TRBJ2-2; 8 positions agree with TRBD1. V was pared by 4 bases and J by 0 bases, with 7 bases of the junction left unmatched. CDR1 is SNHLY, CDR2 FYNNEI, per germline. CDR3 size: 17 residues. CDR3 sequence reads: CASSARGHRPNTGELFF. Written as DNA, the CDR3 is TGTGCCAGCAGTGCCAGGGGGCACCGACCGAACACCGGGGAGCTGTTTTTT. Together with reference TRBV2 and TRBJ2-2, the CDR3 gives the full variable domain: EPEVTQTPSHQVTQMGQEVILRCVPISNHLYFYWYRQILGQKVEFLVSFYNNEISEKSEIFDDQFSVERPDGSNFTLKIRSTKLEDSAMYFCASSARGHRPNTGELFFGEGSRLTVL.

This chain joins TRBV5-4 and TRBJ1-2; TRBD1 is a possible D gene (5 bases). Trimming removed 3 bases at V and 5 bases at J, with 14 bases between. The germline CDR1 and CDR2 sequences are SGHNT and YYREEE (reference sequence). This CDR3 is built from 14 residues. DNA of the CDR3: TGTGCCAGCAGCTATCGGGACGGGCGGTATGGCTACACCTTC. It is translated as CASSYRDGRYGYTF.

The rearrangement links TRBV19 to TRBJ1-5, with D tentatively TRBD1 (6 bases). In germline, CDR1 is LNHDA, CDR2 SQIVND (reference sequence). The CDR3 runs to 15 residues. V was pared by 10 bases and J by 1 base, with 17 bases between. CDR3 region: CATRAPGTSNQPQHF. DNA of the CDR3: TGTGCCACCCGGGCCCCAGGGACAAGCAATCAGCCCCAGCATTTT. Complete variable domain (other parts from reference TRBV19 and TRBJ1-5): DGGITQSPKYLFRKEGQNVTLSCEQNLNHDAMYWYRQDPGQGLRLIYYSQIVNDFQKGDIAEGYSVSREKKESFPLTVTSAQKNPTAFYLCATRAPGTSNQPQHFGDGTRLSIL.

The CDR3 sequence: CASSEWIGGGEKLFF. CDR3 in DNA: TGTGCCAGCAGCGAATGGATAGGGGGCGGTGAAAAACTGTTTTTT. The chain joins TRBV2 to TRBJ1-4; 7 nucleotides line up with TRBD1. V shed 6 bases, J shed 7 bases, and the junction held 11 bases outside the gene matches. This CDR3 has 15 residues. Germline V gives CDR1 SNHLY, CDR2 FYNNEI.

The chain has TRBV6-6 and TRBJ1-2; 10 nucleotides line up with TRBD1. The ends lost 7 bases at V and 1 base at J; junction bases unmatched: 6. The CDR3 sequence is 15 residues long. Germline V CDR1 and CDR2: MNHNY, SVGAGI (reference sequence). The CDR3 loop is CASTDRDRGNYGYTF. The CDR3 coding sequence is TGTGCCAGCACCGATCGGGACAGGGGTAACTATGGCTACACCTTC.

The chain combines TRBV30 with TRBJ2-5; the D gene could be TRBD1 or TRBD2 (5 bases each). Germline V lookup: CDR1 GTSNPN, CDR2 SVGIG (reference sequence). The CDR3 runs 13 residues. The V and J ends lost 4 bases and 4 bases respectively, with 13 bases between them. The CDR3 nucleotides are TGTGCCTGGAACGCGAGGGGCGGAGAGACCCAGTACTTC. Protein product: CAWNARGGETQYF.

This rearrangement joins TRBV20-1 to TRBJ2-3; no reliable D call. In germline, CDR1 is DFQATT, CDR2 SNEGSKA (reference sequence). The ends were cut back, 6 bases at V and 5 bases at J, with 9 bases in the middle. CDR3 size: 11 residues. The CDR3 reads CSALKIDTQYF. The DNA for the CDR3 is TGCAGTGCCCTGAAAATAGATACGCAGTATTTT.